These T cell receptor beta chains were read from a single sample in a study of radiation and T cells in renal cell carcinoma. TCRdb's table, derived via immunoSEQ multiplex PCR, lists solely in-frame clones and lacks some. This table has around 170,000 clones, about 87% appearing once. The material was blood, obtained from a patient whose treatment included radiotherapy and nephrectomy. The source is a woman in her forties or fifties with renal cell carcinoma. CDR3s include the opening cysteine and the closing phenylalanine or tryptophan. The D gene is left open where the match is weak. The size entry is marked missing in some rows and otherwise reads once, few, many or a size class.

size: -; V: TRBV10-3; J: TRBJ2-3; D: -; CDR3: CAISAGDTSLDTQYF; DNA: TGTGCCATCAGTGCGGGTGATACCTCGCTAGATACGCAGTATTTT
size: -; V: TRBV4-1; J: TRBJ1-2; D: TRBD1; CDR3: CASSQPGQGAGYTF; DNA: TGCGCCAGCAGCCAACCCGGACAGGGGGCGGGCTACACCTTC
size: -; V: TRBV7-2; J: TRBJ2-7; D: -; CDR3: CASSLQTYEQYF; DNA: TGTGCCAGCAGTTTGCAGACCTACGAGCAGTACTTC
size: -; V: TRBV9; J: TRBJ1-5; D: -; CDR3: CASSVDRDQPQHF; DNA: TGTGCCAGCAGCGTAGACAGGGATCAGCCCCAGCATTTT
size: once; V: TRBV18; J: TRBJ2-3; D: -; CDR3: CASSPIGTTSTDTQYF; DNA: TGTGCCAGCTCACCAATCGGGACGACTAGCACAGATACGCAGTATTTT
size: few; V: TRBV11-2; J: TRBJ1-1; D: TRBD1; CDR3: CASSYRGSNTEAFF; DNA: TGTGCCAGCAGCTACAGGGGATCGAACACTGAAGCTTTCTTT
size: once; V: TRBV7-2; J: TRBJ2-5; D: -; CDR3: CASSLAPRRGRSLSQETQYF; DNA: TGTGCCAGCAGCTTAGCCCCCCGGCGGGGAAGAAGTCTCTCGCAAGAGACCCAGTACTTC
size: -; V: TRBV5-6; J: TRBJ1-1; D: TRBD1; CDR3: CASSFRGTEKVDTEAFF; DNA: TGTGCCAGCAGCTTTCGGGGGACAGAGAAGGTGGACACTGAAGCTTTCTTT
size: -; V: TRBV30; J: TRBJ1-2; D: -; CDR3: CAWSTSGVSGYTF; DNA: TGTGCCTGGAGTACATCCGGGGTATCCGGCTACACCTTC
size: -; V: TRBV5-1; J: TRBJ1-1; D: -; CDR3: CASSHGTEAFF; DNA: TGCGCCAGCAGCCACGGGACAGAAGCTTTCTTT
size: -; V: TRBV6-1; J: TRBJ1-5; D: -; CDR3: CASSESPGEAQPQHF; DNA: TGTGCCAGCAGTGAATCTCCGGGGGAGGCTCAGCCCCAGCATTTT
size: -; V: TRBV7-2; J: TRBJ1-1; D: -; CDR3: CASSFSRGGTEAFF; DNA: TGTGCCAGCAGCTTCTCCAGAGGGGGAACTGAAGCTTTCTTT
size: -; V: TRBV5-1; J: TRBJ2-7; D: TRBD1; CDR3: CASSLGRQGASEQYF; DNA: TGCGCCAGCAGCTTGGGCCGACAGGGGGCAAGTGAGCAGTACTTC
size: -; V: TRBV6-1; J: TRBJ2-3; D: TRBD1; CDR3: CASSGPRDRASTDTQYF; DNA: TGTGCCAGCAGTGGACCCCGGGACAGGGCGAGCACAGATACGCAGTATTTT
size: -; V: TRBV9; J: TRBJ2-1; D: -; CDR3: CASSVVASYNEQFF; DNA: TGTGCCAGCAGCGTAGTGGCAAGCTACAATGAGCAGTTCTTC
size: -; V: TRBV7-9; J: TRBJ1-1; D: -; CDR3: CASSLPVNTEAFF; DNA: TGTGCCAGCAGCTTACCAGTGAACACTGAAGCTTTCTTT
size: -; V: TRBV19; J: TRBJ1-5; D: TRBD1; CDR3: CASSREGARSNQPQHF; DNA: TGTGCCAGTAGTAGGGAGGGGGCGCGAAGCAATCAGCCCCAGCATTTT
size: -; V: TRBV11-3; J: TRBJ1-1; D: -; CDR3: CASSIEVGGYDEDTEAFF; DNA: TGTGCCAGCAGTATTGAGGTGGGGGGGTACGACGAAGACACTGAAGCTTTCTTT